This T cell receptor beta chain was observed in a study of post-analysis software for immune sequencing data. General observations from the study: Patients had higher frequencies than controls of roughly 5 TRBV segments, including TRBV5-6, TRBV5-1 and TRBV20-1.

The CDR3 loop spans 12 amino acids. V lost 4 bases, J lost 7 bases, and 6 bases lay in between. The germline gives CDR1 SGHRS, CDR2 YFSETQ. About this clonotype: Its antigen remains unidentified.

Libraries were made from TCR beta cDNA, and they carried unique molecular identifiers. TCRdb processed the PCR reads anew with MiXCR; each CDR3 protein has one entry. Among under 650,000 distinct CDR3 sequences listed, roughly 40% were seen once. Sequenced sample: blood. This receptor was obtained from a girl between 10 and 17 years old with multiple sclerosis. The chain uses TRBV5-1 and TRBJ1-6, with TRBD1 as a possible D gene (5 bases). The CDR3 DNA reads as TGCGCCAGCAGCCACAGGAATTCACCCCTCCACTTT. Its translation is CASSHRNSPLHF.